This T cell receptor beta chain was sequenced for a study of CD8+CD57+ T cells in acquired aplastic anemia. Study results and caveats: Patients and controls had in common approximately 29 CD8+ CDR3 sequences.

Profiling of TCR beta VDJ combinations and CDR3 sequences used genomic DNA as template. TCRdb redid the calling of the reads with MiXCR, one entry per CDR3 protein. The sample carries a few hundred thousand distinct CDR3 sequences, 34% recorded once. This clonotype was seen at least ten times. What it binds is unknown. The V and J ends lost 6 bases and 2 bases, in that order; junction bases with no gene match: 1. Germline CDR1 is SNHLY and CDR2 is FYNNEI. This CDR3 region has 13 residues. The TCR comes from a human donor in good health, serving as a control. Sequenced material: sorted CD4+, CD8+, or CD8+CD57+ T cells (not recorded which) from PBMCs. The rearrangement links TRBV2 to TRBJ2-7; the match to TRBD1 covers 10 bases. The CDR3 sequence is CASRGTGAYEQYF. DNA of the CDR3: TGTGCCAGCAGAGGGACAGGGGCCTACGAGCAGTACTTC. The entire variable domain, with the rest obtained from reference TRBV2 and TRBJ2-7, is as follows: EPEVTQTPSHQVTQMGQEVILRCVPISNHLYFYWYRQILGQKVEFLVSFYNNEISEKSEIFDDQFSVERPDGSNFTLKIRSTKLEDSAMYFCASRGTGAYEQYFGPGTRLTVT.